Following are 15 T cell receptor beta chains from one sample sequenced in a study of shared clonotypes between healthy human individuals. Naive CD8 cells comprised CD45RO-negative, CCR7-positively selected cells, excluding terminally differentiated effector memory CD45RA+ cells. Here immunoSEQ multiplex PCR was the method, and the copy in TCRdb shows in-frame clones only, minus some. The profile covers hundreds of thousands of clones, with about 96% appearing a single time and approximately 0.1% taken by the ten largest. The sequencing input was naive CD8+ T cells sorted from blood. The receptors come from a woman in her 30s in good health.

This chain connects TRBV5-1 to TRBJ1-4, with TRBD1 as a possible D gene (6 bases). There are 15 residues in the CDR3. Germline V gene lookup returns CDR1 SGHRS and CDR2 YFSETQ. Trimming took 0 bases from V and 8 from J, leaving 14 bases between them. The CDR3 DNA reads TGCGCCAGCAGCTTGGCCGGGGGCCTCGGGGAAAAACTGTTTTTT. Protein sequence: CASSLAGGLGEKLFF.

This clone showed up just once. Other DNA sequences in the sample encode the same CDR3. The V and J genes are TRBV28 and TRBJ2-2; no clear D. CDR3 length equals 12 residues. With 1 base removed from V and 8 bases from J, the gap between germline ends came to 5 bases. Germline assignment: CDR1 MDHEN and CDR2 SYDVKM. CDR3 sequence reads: CASSLSAGELFF. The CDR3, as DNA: TGTGCCAGCAGTTTATCGGCGGGGGAGCTGTTTTTT.

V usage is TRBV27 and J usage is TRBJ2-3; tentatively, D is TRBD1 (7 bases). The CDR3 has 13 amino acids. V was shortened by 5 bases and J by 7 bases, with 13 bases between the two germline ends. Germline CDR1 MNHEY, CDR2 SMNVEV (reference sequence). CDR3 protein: CASSAGGPNTQYF. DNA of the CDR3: TGTGCCAGCAGTGCAGGGGGGCCAAATACGCAGTATTTT.

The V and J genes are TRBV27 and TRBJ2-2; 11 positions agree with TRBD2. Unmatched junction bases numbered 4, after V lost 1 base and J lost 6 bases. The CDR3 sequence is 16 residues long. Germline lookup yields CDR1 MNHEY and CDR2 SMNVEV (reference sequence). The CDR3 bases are TGTGCCAGCAGTTTATTGCTAGCGGGAGGTGCCGGGGAGCTGTTTTTT. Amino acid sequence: CASSLLLAGGAGELFF.

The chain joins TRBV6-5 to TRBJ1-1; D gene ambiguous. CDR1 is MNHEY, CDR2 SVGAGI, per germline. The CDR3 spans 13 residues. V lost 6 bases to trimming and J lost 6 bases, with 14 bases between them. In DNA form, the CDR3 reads TGTGCCAGCAGCCCCGAAGGGAGGGCTGAAGCTTTCTTT. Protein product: CASSPEGRAEAFF.

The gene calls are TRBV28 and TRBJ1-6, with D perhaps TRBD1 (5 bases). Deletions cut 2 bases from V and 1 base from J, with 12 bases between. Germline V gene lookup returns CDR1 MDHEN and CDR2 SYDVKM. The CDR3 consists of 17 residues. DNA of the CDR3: TGTGCCAGCAGTTTACGACAGTTTGGGTCCTATAATTCACCCCTCCACTTT. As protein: CASSLRQFGSYNSPLHF.

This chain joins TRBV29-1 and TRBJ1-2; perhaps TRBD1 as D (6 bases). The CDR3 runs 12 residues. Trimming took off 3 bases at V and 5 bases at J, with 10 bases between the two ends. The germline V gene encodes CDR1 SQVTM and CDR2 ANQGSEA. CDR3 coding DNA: TGCAGCGTTGAGGAGGGGGGATATGGCTACACCTTC. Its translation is CSVEEGGYGYTF.

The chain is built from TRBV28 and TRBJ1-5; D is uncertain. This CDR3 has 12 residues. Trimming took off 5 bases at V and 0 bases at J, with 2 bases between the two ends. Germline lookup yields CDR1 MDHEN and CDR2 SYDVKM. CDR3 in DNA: TGTGCCAGCAGTCCTAGCAATCAGCCCCAGCATTTT. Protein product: CASSPSNQPQHF.

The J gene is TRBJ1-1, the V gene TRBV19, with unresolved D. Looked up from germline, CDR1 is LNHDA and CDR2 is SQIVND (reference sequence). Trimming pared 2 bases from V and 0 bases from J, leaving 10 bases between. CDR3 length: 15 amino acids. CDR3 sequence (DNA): TGTGCCAGTAGTATATGGAAAGGTATGAACACTGAAGCTTTCTTT. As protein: CASSIWKGMNTEAFF.

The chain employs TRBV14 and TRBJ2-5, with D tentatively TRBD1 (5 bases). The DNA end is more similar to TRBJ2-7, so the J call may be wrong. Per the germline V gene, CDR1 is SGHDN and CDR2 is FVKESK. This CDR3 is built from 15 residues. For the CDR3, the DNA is TGTGCCAGCAGCCAGATCGACAGTCCAACCTACGAGCAGTACTTC. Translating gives CASSQIDSPTYEQYF.

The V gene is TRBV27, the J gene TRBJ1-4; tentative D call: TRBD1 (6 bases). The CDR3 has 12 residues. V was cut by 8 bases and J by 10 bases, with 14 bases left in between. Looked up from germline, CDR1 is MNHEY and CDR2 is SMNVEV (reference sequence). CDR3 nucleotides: TGTGCCAGCCAGGGGAATAACGGAAAACTGTTTTTT. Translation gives CASQGNNGKLFF.

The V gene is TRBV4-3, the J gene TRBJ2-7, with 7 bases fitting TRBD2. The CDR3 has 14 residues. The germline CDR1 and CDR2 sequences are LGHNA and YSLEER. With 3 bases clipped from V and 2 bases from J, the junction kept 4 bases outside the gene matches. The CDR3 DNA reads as TGCGCCAGCAGCCAGTCGGGACTAACCTACGAGCAGTACTTC. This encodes CASSQSGLTYEQYF.

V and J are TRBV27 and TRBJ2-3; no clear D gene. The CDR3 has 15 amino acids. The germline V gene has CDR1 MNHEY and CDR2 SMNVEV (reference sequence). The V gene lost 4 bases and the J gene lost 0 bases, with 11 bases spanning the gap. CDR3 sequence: CASSSPDVSTDTQYF. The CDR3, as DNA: TGTGCCAGCAGTTCCCCGGACGTAAGCACAGATACGCAGTATTTT.

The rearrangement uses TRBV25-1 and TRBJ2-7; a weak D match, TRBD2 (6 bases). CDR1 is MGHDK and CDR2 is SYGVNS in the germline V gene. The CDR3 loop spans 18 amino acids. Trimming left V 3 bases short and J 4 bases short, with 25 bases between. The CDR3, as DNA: TGTGCCAGCAGTGATTATAGGATTACGAGCGGGCGGACGTACGAGCAGTACTTC. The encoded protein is CASSDYRITSGRTYEQYF.

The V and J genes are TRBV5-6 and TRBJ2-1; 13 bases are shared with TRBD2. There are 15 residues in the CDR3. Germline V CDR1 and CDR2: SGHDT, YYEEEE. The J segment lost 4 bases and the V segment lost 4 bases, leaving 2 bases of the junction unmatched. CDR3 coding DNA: TGTGCCAGCAGCCCGGGACTAGCGGGGTACAATGAGCAGTTCTTC. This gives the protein CASSPGLAGYNEQFF.